Below, one T cell receptor beta chain is given with its context. This record belongs to a study of T-cell reconstitution after alpha-beta-depleted transplantation in children. There are 16 residues in the CDR3. The V gene lost 4 bases and the J gene lost 5 bases, with 22 bases spanning the gap. Germline values: CDR1 SGHRS, CDR2 YFSETQ. Preparation of the TCRbeta library involved a method that used unique molecular identifiers. One entry per CDR3 protein, called by TCRdb with MiXCR from the PCR reads. The sample contains about 540,000 distinct CDR3 sequences, about 18% of which appear only once. The specimen was PBMCs from the stem cell graft donor, collected from the stem cell graft. The chain combines TRBV5-1 with TRBJ2-7; D perhaps matches TRBD2 (6 bases). The clonotype comes from a human donor who donated a stem cell graft to a child with acute lymphoblastic leukemia. Here the CDR3 DNA reads TGCGCCAGCAGCCCGGAGGGCTCCCCGTTGGTAGACGAGCAGTACTTC. Translating gives CASSPEGSPLVDEQYF. Based on the CDR3 plus reference TRBV5-1 and TRBJ2-7, the full variable domain is KAGVTQTPRYLIKTRGQQVTLSCSPISGHRSVSWYQQTPGQGLQFLFEYFSETQRNKGNFPGRFSGRQFSNSRSEMNVSTLELGDSALYLCASSPEGSPLVDEQYFGPGTRLTVT.